The TCR beta chain described here comes from a study of OX40 agonist ivuxolimab in advanced cancers. CDR1 is SGDLS, CDR2 YYNGEE, per germline. This CDR3 has 15 amino acids. Trimming took 1 base from V and 1 from J; bases not matched to a gene: 1. Sequencing used immunoSEQ multiplex PCR; TCRdb keeps in-frame clones, though not all of them. This table holds 25,000 to 30,000 clones, roughly 79% found once. The clonotype was recovered from an adult with an advanced solid tumor such as melanoma, head and neck, liver or kidney cancer. Sequencing used CD4+ or CD8+ T cells sorted from blood, obtained in a trial of the OX40 agonist ivuxolimab. The rearrangement uses TRBV9 and TRBJ2-1; 8 nucleotides align to TRBD2. The CDR3: CASSVRGGSYNEQFF. CDR3 sequence (DNA): TGTGCCAGCAGCGTACGCGGGGGGTCCTACAATGAGCAGTTCTTC. Full variable domain (outside the CDR3, taken from reference TRBV9 and TRBJ2-1): DSGVTQTPKHLITATGQRVTLRCSPRSGDLSVYWYQQSLDQGLQFLIQYYNGEERAKGNILERFSAQQFPDLHSELNLSSLELGDSALYFCASSVRGGSYNEQFFGPGTRLTVL.